The 29 T cell receptor beta chains given below trace back to one sample, sequenced in a study of cytomegalovirus exposure and HLA in healthy donors. The PCR employed 60 Vbeta primers together with 13 Jbeta primers. Only in-frame clones appear in the TCRdb table, and some are missing; sequencing was by immunoSEQ multiplex PCR. Here the sample spans 35,000 to 50,000 clones, around 60% being singletons. Sequences were obtained from PBMCs. The receptor set was obtained from a human donor in good health.

This chain joins TRBV13 and TRBJ2-1; the match to TRBD1 covers 7 bases. The J segment lost 0 bases and the V segment lost 8 bases, leaving 19 bases of the junction unmatched. The length of the CDR3 is 19 residues. From germline, CDR1 is PRHDT and CDR2 FYEKMQ (reference sequence). The CDR3 region has the DNA TGTGCCAGCGGCAAACAGGGGCAAAGGGTTCTGAGCTCCTACAATGAGCAGTTCTTC. Its protein is CASGKQGQRVLSSYNEQFF.

The rearrangement uses TRBV7-3 and TRBJ1-1; D is undetermined. Trimming took 2 bases from V and 6 from J, leaving 10 bases between them. CDR1 is SGHTA and CDR2 is FQGTGA in the germline V gene. The CDR3 loop spans 13 amino acids. The CDR3 sequence: CASSLARDSEAFF. The DNA of the CDR3 is TGTGCCAGCAGCTTAGCGCGAGATTCTGAAGCTTTCTTT.

J is TRBJ2-3 and V is TRBV5-4; 7 nucleotides agree with TRBD2. CDR1 and CDR2 (germline): SGHNT, YYREEE (reference sequence). The CDR3 totals 14 residues. J gave up 4 bases and V 6 bases, and 8 bases lay outside the gene matches. Written as DNA, the CDR3 is TGTGCCAGCAAGCGCGGGGGAGGGGCAGATACGCAGTATTTT. This sequence encodes CASKRGGGADTQYF.

This clone was detected a few times. The chain uses TRBV7-9 and TRBJ1-2; no clear D. CDR3 length: 14 amino acids. V was clipped by 3 bases and J by 4 bases, with 12 bases between them. Germline CDR1 reads SEHNR; CDR2 reads FQNEAQ (reference sequence). CDR3 region: CASSLDGRAYGYTF. The CDR3 DNA reads TGTGCCAGCAGCTTGGACGGGAGAGCCTATGGCTACACCTTC.

V gene TRBV15 combines with J gene TRBJ2-5, with 10 positions matching TRBD1. The CDR3 spans 17 residues. The junction had 9 bases not matched to a gene; V was cut back by 4 bases and J by 1 base. The germline V gene encodes CDR1 LNHNV and CDR2 YYDKDF (reference sequence). Here the CDR3 reads CATSTRQGAPSQETQYF. The CDR3 nucleotides read TGTGCCACCAGCACCCGACAGGGGGCGCCGAGCCAAGAGACCCAGTACTTC. Filled out from reference TRBV15 and TRBJ2-5, the complete variable domain reads DAMVIQNPRYQVTQFGKPVTLSCSQTLNHNVMYWYQQKSSQAPKLLFHYYDKDFNNEADTPDNFQSRRPNTSFCFLDIRSPGLGDTAMYLCATSTRQGAPSQETQYFGPGTRLLVL.

This chain links TRBV28 with TRBJ2-7; D is undetermined. This CDR3 spans 11 amino acids. V was shortened by 6 bases and J by 3 bases, with 6 bases between the two germline ends. Germline CDR1 is MDHEN and CDR2 is SYDVKM. The chain's CDR3 is CASSQFYEQYF. The CDR3 bases are TGTGCCAGCAGCCAATTCTACGAGCAGTACTTC.

The chain links TRBV10-1 to TRBJ1-3, with D possibly TRBD1 on 5 matching bases. The CDR3 runs 15 residues. V lost 6 bases, J lost 0 bases, and 12 bases lay in between. Germline V gene sequence: CDR1 WNHNN, CDR2 SYGVQD (reference sequence). The CDR3 sequence: CASSAGLISGNTIYF. CDR3 bases: TGCGCCAGCAGCGCGGGACTGATCTCTGGAAACACCATATATTTT.

The gene calls are TRBV10-3 and TRBJ2-7, with a weak D call TRBD1 (6 bases). The CDR3 has 18 amino acids. Trimming removed 2 bases at V and 3 bases at J, with 23 bases between. CDR1 and CDR2 from the germline V gene are ENHRY and SYGVKD. The CDR3 nucleotides read TGTGCCATCAGTGAGACCCAAAACAGGGACCGAGGGTACTACGAGCAGTACTTC. It is translated as CAISETQNRDRGYYEQYF.

This chain connects TRBV5-1 to TRBJ2-2, with TRBD2 identical over 10 bases. The CDR3 is 15 amino acids. The junction had 2 bases not matched to a gene; V was cut back by 0 bases and J by 6 bases. Germline V lookup: CDR1 SGHRS, CDR2 YFSETQ. The CDR3 DNA follows: TGCGCCAGCAGCTTGGATACTAGCGGGGCCGGGGAGCTGTTTTTT. Translating it yields CASSLDTSGAGELFF.

The chain couples TRBV4-3 to TRBJ1-4; no clear D gene. Germline V gene sequence: CDR1 LGHNA, CDR2 YSLEER. The CDR3 is made up of 15 amino acids. The germline V and J ends were trimmed by 1 base and 2 bases, with 8 bases remaining between them. CDR3 sequence reads: CASSQAKETNEKLFF. The CDR3 DNA reads as TGCGCCAGCAGCCAAGCTAAAGAGACTAATGAAAAACTGTTTTTT.

The CDR3 protein is CASSQDLTGRNQPQHF. The CDR3 DNA reads TGTGCCAGCAGCCAAGATTTAACAGGTCGCAATCAGCCCCAGCATTTT. The chain links TRBV4-2 to TRBJ1-5; D is possibly TRBD1 (5 bases). Trimming removed 0 bases from V and 2 bases from J, with 11 bases in between. The germline V gene encodes CDR1 LGHNA and CDR2 YNFKEQ. CDR3 size: 16 residues.

The V call is TRBV25-1, the J call TRBJ1-5; a possible D gene is TRBD1 (6 bases). Looked up from germline, CDR1 is MGHDK and CDR2 is SYGVNS. Trimming removed 1 base from V and 4 bases from J, with 11 bases in between. The CDR3 is 15 amino acids. For the CDR3, the DNA is TGTGCCAGCAGTGAATCCCGGGGGGCGAATCAGCCCCAGCATTTT. Protein: CASSESRGANQPQHF.

There are a few counts of this clone. This chain joins TRBV2 and TRBJ1-1; D is ambiguous. V was trimmed by 7 bases and J by 1 base, leaving 10 bases between them. Germline CDR1 is SNHLY and CDR2 is FYNNEI. This CDR3 contains 13 residues. The CDR3 region is CASTFHTNTEAFF. Here the CDR3 DNA reads TGTGCCAGCACTTTTCACACGAACACTGAAGCTTTCTTT.

V is TRBV4-3 and J is TRBJ2-7, with D unclear. The CDR3 runs to 14 residues. Trimming removed 3 bases at V and 3 bases at J, with 12 bases between. Germline CDR1 is LGHNA and CDR2 is YSLEER. The CDR3 DNA is TGCGCCAGCAGCCATGCCGAAGCCGGCTACGAGCAGTACTTC. Translated, it gives CASSHAEAGYEQYF.

This clone was recorded a few times. The chain is built from TRBV7-9 and TRBJ2-7, with unresolved D. From germline, CDR1 is SEHNR and CDR2 FQNEAQ (reference sequence). This CDR3 comprises 12 residues. V gave up 2 bases and J gave up 7 bases, with 9 bases separating them. The DNA of the CDR3 is TGTGCCAGCAGCTTAACCATGAGGGAGCAGTACTTC. Its translation is CASSLTMREQYF.

The chain links TRBV5-1 to TRBJ1-5; 7 bases are shared with TRBD1. The V gene end was trimmed by 0 bases and the J gene end by 6 bases; junction bases not matched to a gene: 6. CDR1 is SGHRS, CDR2 YFSETQ, per germline. There are 15 residues in the CDR3. CDR3 region: CASSLGQGEGQPQHF. DNA for the CDR3: TGCGCCAGCAGCTTGGGTCAGGGGGAAGGTCAGCCCCAGCATTTT.

The gene calls are TRBV6-5 and TRBJ2-7; D unresolved. V was shortened by 6 bases and J by 0 bases, with 12 bases between the two germline ends. Germline CDR1 MNHEY, CDR2 SVGAGI. CDR3 size: 14 residues. CDR3: CASRSQTNSYEQYF. The CDR3 DNA reads TGTGCCAGCAGGTCGCAGACAAACTCCTACGAGCAGTACTTC.

This clone has only a few counts. The V gene is TRBV18, the J gene TRBJ1-2, with D unclear. Trimming pared 4 bases from V and 3 bases from J, leaving 9 bases between. Germline CDR1 and CDR2: KGHSH and LQKENI. The CDR3 has 13 amino acids. The CDR3 nucleotides are TGTGCCAGCTCACAGGGAGTGGACTATGGCTACACCTTC. It yields the protein CASSQGVDYGYTF. The full variable domain, its missing parts supplied by reference TRBV18 and TRBJ1-2, is NAGVMQNPRHLVRRRGQEARLRCSPMKGHSHVYWYRQLPEEGLKFMVYLQKENIIDESGMPKERFSAEFPKEGPSILRIQQVVRGDSAAYFCASSQGVDYGYTFGSGTRLTVV.

The chain combines TRBV14 with TRBJ1-5; tentative D call: TRBD1 (5 bases). V was trimmed by 0 bases and J by 6 bases, leaving 18 bases between them. The V gene's germline CDR1 is SGHDN and CDR2 FVKESK. The CDR3 has 17 residues. CDR3 region: CASSQDWMGHRCQPQHF. The CDR3 DNA reads as TGTGCCAGCAGCCAAGATTGGATGGGGCATCGCTGTCAGCCCCAGCATTTT.

CDR3 amino acids: CASSYSAGPNYGYTF. CDR3 DNA: TGTGCCAGCAGTTACTCTGCAGGGCCTAACTATGGCTACACCTTC. The rearrangement joins TRBV6-6 to TRBJ1-2; maybe TRBD1 (5 bases). CDR1 is MNHNY, CDR2 SVGAGI, per germline (reference sequence). CDR3 length: 15 residues. V lost 0 bases to trimming and J lost 0 bases, with 8 bases between them.

CDR3 in amino acids: CASSEKGNYGYTF. The CDR3 DNA reads as TGTGCCAGCAGTGAAAAGGGGAACTATGGCTACACCTTC. The chain employs TRBV6-1 and TRBJ1-2, with D possibly being TRBD1 (5 bases). The CDR3 spans 13 residues. In germline, CDR1 is MNHNS, CDR2 SASEGT. V was clipped by 2 bases and J by 2 bases, with 6 bases between them.

The chain links TRBV5-4 to TRBJ1-4; TRBD1 might be the D (5 bases). The CDR3 consists of 13 residues. Trimming removed 4 bases from V and 6 bases from J, with 10 bases in between. Germline loops: CDR1 SGHNT, CDR2 YYREEE (reference sequence). CDR3 coding DNA: TGTGCCAGCAGCCCGGACACGGATGAAAAACTGTTTTTT. Protein sequence: CASSPDTDEKLFF. Full variable domain (missing parts from reference TRBV5-4 and TRBJ1-4): ETGVTQSPTHLIKTRGQQVTLRCSSQSGHNTVSWYQQALGQGPQFIFQYYREEENGRGNFPPRFSGLQFPNYSSELNVNALELDDSALYLCASSPDTDEKLFFGSGTQLSVL.

This clone came up a few times. The rearrangement joins TRBV6-1 to TRBJ1-6, with 9 bases identical to TRBD1. The CDR3 loop spans 16 amino acids. Germline V gene sequence: CDR1 MNHNS, CDR2 SASEGT. Germline trimming cut 4 bases from V and 7 bases from J; bases unmatched to any gene: 8. DNA for the CDR3: TGTGCCAGCAGTGTTGACAGGGGGTTAGCCAATTCACCCCTCCACTTT. Translating gives CASSVDRGLANSPLHF.

This rearrangement joins TRBV10-3 to TRBJ2-1, with 15 bases fitting TRBD2. The CDR3 sequence is 21 residues long. Trimming removed 4 bases from V and 0 bases from J; junction bases left unmatched: 13. Germline V gene sequence: CDR1 ENHRY, CDR2 SYGVKD. CDR3 DNA: TGTGCCATCAGTGCTAAGGGGGGACTAGCGGGGGGCCAAGACTCCTACAATGAGCAGTTCTTC. As protein: CAISAKGGLAGGQDSYNEQFF.

V and J are TRBV30 and TRBJ1-4; D remains ambiguous. Germline V gene data show CDR1 as GTSNPN and CDR2 as SVGIG (reference sequence). CDR3 length equals 13 residues. Between the trimmed V and J ends, which lost 3 bases and 8 bases, there was a span of 13 bases. CDR3 residues: CAWSPGGLEKLFF. The CDR3 DNA is TGTGCCTGGAGCCCCGGAGGATTAGAAAAACTGTTTTTT.

This chain uses TRBV5-4 with TRBJ1-1; D perhaps matches TRBD1 (5 bases). Germline V CDR1 and CDR2: SGHNT, YYREEE (reference sequence). Between the trimmed V and J ends, which lost 0 bases and 5 bases, there was a span of 8 bases. This CDR3 region has 13 residues. This chain's CDR3 is CASSLDRLTEAFF. CDR3 in DNA: TGTGCCAGCAGCTTGGACAGGTTGACTGAAGCTTTCTTT.

The chain employs TRBV7-2 and TRBJ2-7; 9 bases map to TRBD1. The CDR3 loop spans 14 amino acids. CDR1 is SGHTA, CDR2 FQGNSA, per germline. V was clipped by 5 bases and J by 2 bases; unmatched bases: 4. Here the CDR3 reads CASSADRGTYEQYF. CDR3 DNA sequence: TGTGCCAGCAGCGCCGACAGGGGGACCTACGAGCAGTACTTC.

CDR3 in amino acids: CASSHNWGESGYTF. The CDR3 bases are TGTGCCAGCAGCCACAATTGGGGGGAGTCCGGCTACACCTTC. The chain couples TRBV7-9 to TRBJ1-2; D may be TRBD1 (5 bases). This CDR3 region has 14 residues. Between the trimmed V and J ends, which lost 5 bases and 8 bases, there was a span of 18 bases. Germline-derived CDR1 and CDR2 are SEHNR and FQNEAQ (reference sequence).

A single count supports this clone. This chain connects TRBV19 to TRBJ1-2; possible D gene TRBD1, 6 bases. The length of the CDR3 is 11 residues. Looked up from germline, CDR1 is LNHDA and CDR2 is SQIVND (reference sequence). V was trimmed by 4 bases and J by 8 bases, leaving 8 bases between them. The DNA of the CDR3 is TGTGCCAGTAGTACAGGGGAGGGCTACACCTTC. This gives the protein CASSTGEGYTF.